A single TCR beta chain is shown here with its context. Its target is not known. A sample-barcoded 5' primer and a J-beta primer mix were used in a second PCR of about 7 to 12 cycles. TCRdb itself ran the 5' RACE reads through MiXCR, one entry per CDR3 protein. The profile shows hundreds of thousands of distinct CDR3 sequences, around 50% of them singletons. V was pared by 2 bases and J by 2 bases, with 3 bases of the junction left unmatched. Germline V gene data show CDR1 as GTSNPN and CDR2 as SVGIG (reference sequence). This CDR3 is 15 amino acids long. This entry is derived from a study of blood T cells in healthy people across ages. Study-wide points: Because sorting was not performed, PBMCs prevented conclusive naive versus antigen-experienced comparison.

The chain joins TRBV30 to TRBJ2-1; 10 positions match TRBD2. Material: blood. This receptor was taken from a man older than 75 in good health. Written as DNA, the CDR3 is TGTGCCTGGAGTTCCGGGACTAGCGCCTACAATGAGCAGTTCTTC. Amino acids: CAWSSGTSAYNEQFF.